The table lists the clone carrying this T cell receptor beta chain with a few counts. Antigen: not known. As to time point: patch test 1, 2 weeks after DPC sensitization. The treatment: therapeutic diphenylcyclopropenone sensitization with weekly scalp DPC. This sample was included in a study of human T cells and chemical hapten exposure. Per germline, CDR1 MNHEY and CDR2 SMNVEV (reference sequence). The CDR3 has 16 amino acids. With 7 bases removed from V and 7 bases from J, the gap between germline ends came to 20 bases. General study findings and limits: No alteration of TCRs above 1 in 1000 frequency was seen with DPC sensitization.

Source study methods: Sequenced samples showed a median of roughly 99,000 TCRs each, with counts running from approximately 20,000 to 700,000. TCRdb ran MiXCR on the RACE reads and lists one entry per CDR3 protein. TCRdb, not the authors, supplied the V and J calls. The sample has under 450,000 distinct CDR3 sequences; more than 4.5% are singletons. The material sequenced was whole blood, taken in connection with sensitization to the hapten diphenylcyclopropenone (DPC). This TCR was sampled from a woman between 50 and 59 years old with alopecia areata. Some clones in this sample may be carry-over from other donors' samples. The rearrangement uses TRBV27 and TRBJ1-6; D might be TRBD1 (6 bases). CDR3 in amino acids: CASIPGALRGNSPLHF. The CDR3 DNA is TGTGCCAGCATCCCGGGGGCCCTTCGTGGGAATTCACCCCTCCACTTT.